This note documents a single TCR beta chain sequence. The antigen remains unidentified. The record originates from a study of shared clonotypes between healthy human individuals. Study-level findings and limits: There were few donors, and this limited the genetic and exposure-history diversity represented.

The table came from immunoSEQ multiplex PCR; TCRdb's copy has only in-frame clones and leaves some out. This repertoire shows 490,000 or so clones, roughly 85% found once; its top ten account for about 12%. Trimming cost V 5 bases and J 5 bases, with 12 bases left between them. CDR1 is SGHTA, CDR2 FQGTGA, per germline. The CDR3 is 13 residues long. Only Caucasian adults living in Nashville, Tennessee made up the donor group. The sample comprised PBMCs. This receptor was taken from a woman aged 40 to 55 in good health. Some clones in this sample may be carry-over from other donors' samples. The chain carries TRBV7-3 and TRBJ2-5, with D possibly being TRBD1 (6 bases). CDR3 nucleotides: TGTGCCAGCAGCCAGGGGACGGGTGAGACCCAGTACTTC. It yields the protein CASSQGTGETQYF.